The 24 T cell receptor beta chains presented below share a single source sample, sequenced in a study of identical twins. TCRdb processed the 5' RACE reads anew with MiXCR; each CDR3 protein has one entry. The data show nearly 650,000 distinct CDR3 sequences, around 7.4% seen once. These data also featured in a second study, about yellow fever vaccine responses in identical twins.

Sequenced sample: PBMCs. The receptor set was obtained from a woman aged 18-29 years in good health.

The sample holds a few counts of this clonotype. This rearrangement joins TRBV15 to TRBJ2-3; D is perhaps TRBD1 (8 bases). V was cut by 8 bases and J by 3 bases, with 15 bases left in between. This CDR3 has 14 amino acids. Germline loops: CDR1 LNHNV, CDR2 YYDKDF (reference sequence). The CDR3 nucleotides are TGTGCCACCCGAACAGGGGGGGGTACAGATACGCAGTATTTT. Its translation is CATRTGGGTDTQYF.

This clonotype was seen ten or more times. The V call is TRBV29-1, the J call TRBJ2-1; 10 bases are shared with TRBD2. This CDR3 has 16 residues. Germline loops: CDR1 SQVTM, CDR2 ANQGSEA. With 6 bases clipped from V and 0 bases from J, the junction kept 8 bases outside the gene matches. The CDR3 loop reads CSVPGLAASSYNEQFF. CDR3 nucleotide sequence: TGCAGCGTCCCAGGACTAGCGGCAAGCTCCTACAATGAGCAGTTCTTC.

This clonotype was seen many times. The chain links TRBV20-1 to TRBJ2-7, with D perhaps TRBD2 (7 bases). CDR1 DFQATT and CDR2 SNEGSKA come from the germline V gene (reference sequence). The CDR3 contains 15 residues. Trimming removed 3 bases at V and 4 bases at J, with 19 bases between. The CDR3 DNA sequence: TGCAGTGCTAGGTTATCGGGGGGCCGGTGGTACGAGCAGTACGTC. It codes for CSARLSGGRWYEQYV.

The genes are TRBV4-2 and TRBJ2-2, with 7 nucleotides matching TRBD2. The V segment lost 1 base and the J segment 5 bases; nucleotides outside the gene matches: 10. Looked up from germline, CDR1 is LGHNA and CDR2 is YNFKEQ. CDR3 size: 17 residues. CDR3 in amino acids: CASSQGLAEGRTGELFF. CDR3 bases: TGTGCCAGCAGCCAAGGGCTAGCGGAGGGAAGAACCGGGGAGCTGTTTTTT.

This clonotype has only a few counts. The chain uses TRBV5-1 and TRBJ2-1; 13 bases align to TRBD2. CDR1 is SGHRS, CDR2 YFSETQ, per germline. The junction had 3 bases not matched to a gene; V was cut back by 3 bases and J by 6 bases. The CDR3 totals 15 residues. In DNA form, the CDR3 reads TGCGCCAGCAGCTGGACTAGCGGGAGTTCCAATGAGCAGTTCTTC. It translates to CASSWTSGSSNEQFF. The whole variable domain, remainder taken from reference TRBV5-1 and TRBJ2-1, is KAGVTQTPRYLIKTRGQQVTLSCSPISGHRSVSWYQQTPGQGLQFLFEYFSETQRNKGNFPGRFSGRQFSNSRSEMNVSTLELGDSALYLCASSWTSGSSNEQFFGPGTRLTVL.

This clonotype was recorded a few times. The V and J genes are TRBV7-9 and TRBJ2-1, with TRBD1 as a possible D gene (5 bases). Germline-derived CDR1 and CDR2 are SEHNR and FQNEAQ (reference sequence). The CDR3 is made up of 16 amino acids. Trimming shortened V by 4 bases and J by 3 bases, and 16 bases separated the two germline ends. The CDR3 reads CASSSRQPMYYNEQFF. CDR3 nucleotides: TGTGCCAGCAGCTCCCGACAGCCGATGTACTACAATGAGCAGTTCTTC.

Details on this clonotype: Compared with germline, one end of the junction differs, possibly owing to a read error. The V gene is TRBV12-3 or TRBV12-4, the J gene TRBJ1-1; D is ambiguous. The CDR3 is 14 residues long. Here the CDR3 reads CASTESAVNAEAFF. The CDR3 DNA reads as TGTGCCAGCACCGAATCGGCCGTGAACGCTGAAGCTTTCTTT.

The table lists this clonotype with a few counts. The chain combines TRBV25-1 with TRBJ1-1; no definite D call. The CDR3 has 13 residues. The germline gives CDR1 MGHDK, CDR2 SYGVNS. The V and J ends lost 3 bases and 5 bases respectively, with 10 bases between them. This CDR3 reads CASSEVGETEAFF. CDR3 coding DNA: TGTGCCAGCAGTGAGGTTGGGGAGACTGAAGCTTTCTTT.

This clonotype was seen many times. This rearrangement joins TRBV5-1 to TRBJ2-1, with 11 positions matching TRBD2. Germline V lookup: CDR1 SGHRS, CDR2 YFSETQ. V shed 5 bases, J shed 6 bases, and the junction held 7 bases outside the gene matches. CDR3 size: 15 residues. The CDR3 region is CASRELAGAPNEQFF. CDR3 DNA sequence: TGCGCCAGCAGAGAACTAGCGGGAGCCCCCAATGAGCAGTTCTTC.

The sample holds many counts of this clonotype. The chain employs TRBV29-1 and TRBJ2-1; TRBD1 is a possible D gene (5 bases). In germline, CDR1 is SQVTM, CDR2 ANQGSEA. V shed 0 bases and J shed 5 bases, with 11 bases lying between them. The CDR3 is 14 amino acids. CDR3: CSVEEKDNNNEQFF. CDR3 bases: TGCAGCGTTGAAGAAAAGGACAATAACAATGAGCAGTTCTTC.

This clonotype turned up a few times. The V and J genes are TRBV3-1 and TRBJ1-1; 7 bases align to TRBD1. CDR1 is LGHDT and CDR2 is YNNKEL in the germline V gene (reference sequence). This CDR3 is 14 amino acids long. V shed 0 bases and J 3 bases; nucleotides not matched to a gene: 1. The CDR3 DNA reads TGTGCCAGCAGCCAAGATACAGGGGACACTGAAGCTTTCTTT. Its translation: CASSQDTGDTEAFF.

The chain uses TRBV10-3 and TRBJ2-3; the match to TRBD2 covers 10 bases. The germline V gene has CDR1 ENHRY and CDR2 SYGVKD. V shed 0 bases, J shed 4 bases, and the junction held 16 bases outside the gene matches. This CDR3 spans 20 amino acids. This chain's CDR3 is CAISESLERTSGRTADTQYF. CDR3 nucleotides: TGTGCCATCAGTGAGTCGTTAGAGAGGACTAGCGGACGCACAGCAGATACGCAGTATTTT.

The genes are TRBV4-2 and TRBJ2-6; a possible D gene is TRBD1 (5 bases). Per the germline V gene, CDR1 is LGHNA and CDR2 is YNFKEQ. The CDR3 is 19 residues long. The germline V and J ends were trimmed by 5 bases and 3 bases, with 23 bases remaining between them. CDR3 nucleotides: TGTGCCAGCAGCGCCTCGGATACGGACAAATATTTTGGGGCCAACGTCCTGACTTTC. Protein product: CASSASDTDKYFGANVLTF.

This clonotype was found many times. The chain combines TRBV12-3 or TRBV12-4 with TRBJ1-2; TRBD1 matches at 10 bases. The CDR3 spans 15 residues. Losses at the gene ends were 1 base for V and 2 bases for J; bases not matched to a gene: 1. The CDR3 loop reads CASSLGGQGNYGYTF. CDR3 in DNA: TGTGCCAGCAGTTTAGGGGGACAGGGGAACTATGGCTACACCTTC.

This clonotype has more than one count but fewer than ten. The chain uses TRBV5-1 and TRBJ2-2; 9 bases are a match to TRBD1. The V and J ends lost 2 bases and 5 bases, in that order; junction bases with no gene match: 10. Germline V gives CDR1 SGHRS, CDR2 YFSETQ. The CDR3 loop spans 17 amino acids. CDR3 DNA sequence: TGCGCCAGCAGCTTTCGATTCGGGACAGGGCAGACCGGGGAGCTGTTTTTT. This translates into CASSFRFGTGQTGELFF.

The V call is TRBV20-1, the J call TRBJ2-3; no firm D call. Germline V gene data show CDR1 as DFQATT and CDR2 as SNEGSKA (reference sequence). There are 15 residues in the CDR3. The V gene lost 0 bases and the J gene lost 0 bases, with 10 bases spanning the gap. CDR3 bases: TGCAGTGCTAGAGATAGGCGCAGGAGCACAGATACGCAGTATTTT. It codes for CSARDRRRSTDTQYF.

The chain has TRBV10-3 and TRBJ2-5, with TRBD1 matching over 10 bases. V lost 8 bases and J lost 5; bases outside the gene matches: 14. Per germline, CDR1 ENHRY and CDR2 SYGVKD. This CDR3 region has 16 residues. CDR3 coding DNA: TGTGCCATCCGCCCCTCTATGACAGGGGGCTCGGAGACCCAGTACTTC. It encodes CAIRPSMTGGSETQYF.

This clonotype occurred a few times. The chain is built from TRBV12-3 or TRBV12-4 and TRBJ1-2, with D unclear. CDR3 length equals 13 residues. V dropped 5 bases and J dropped 4 bases, with 11 bases sitting between them. This CDR3 is CASSPTAGYGYTF. In nucleotides, the CDR3 is TGTGCCAGCAGTCCGACCGCCGGCTATGGCTACACCTTC.

In its sample, this clonotype was seen once. The gene calls are TRBV12-3 or TRBV12-4 and TRBJ2-5; TRBD1 agrees at 8 bases. This CDR3 region has 15 residues. The trim removed 6 bases at V and 4 bases at J, leaving 10 bases unmatched. CDR3 sequence: CASRDTGGGGETQYF. The DNA of the CDR3 is TGTGCCAGCAGAGATACAGGGGGTGGGGGAGAGACCCAGTACTTC.

This clonotype has only a few counts. The chain recombines TRBV5-1 with TRBJ2-7; TRBD1 might be the D (5 bases). Germline V gives CDR1 SGHRS, CDR2 YFSETQ. The CDR3 is made up of 14 amino acids. V gave up 2 bases and J gave up 0 bases, with 9 bases separating them. The DNA of the CDR3 is TGCGCCAGCAGCTTTGGGCAGGGCTCCTACGAGCAGTACGTC. This gives the protein CASSFGQGSYEQYV.

This clonotype was observed at least ten times. The chain is built from TRBV5-1 and TRBJ2-7, with D tentatively TRBD1 (6 bases). Trimming took 4 bases from V and 3 from J, leaving 14 bases between them. Per the germline V gene, CDR1 is SGHRS and CDR2 is YFSETQ. The CDR3 contains 14 residues. CDR3 nucleotide sequence: TGCGCCAGCAGCCCAGGGGTTGAGGGCTACGAGCAGTACTTC. It codes for CASSPGVEGYEQYF.

This chain joins TRBV28 and TRBJ2-3; D may be TRBD1 or TRBD2 (5 bases each). CDR1 and CDR2 (germline): MDHEN, SYDVKM. The ends were cut back, 5 bases at V and 0 bases at J, with 9 bases in the middle. CDR3 length: 14 residues. The CDR3 reads CASSTGLSTDTQYF. The DNA of the CDR3 is TGTGCCAGCAGTACAGGACTTAGCACAGATACGCAGTATTTT.

In this sample, this clonotype turned up many times. The rearrangement uses TRBV6-1 and TRBJ1-2, with TRBD1 as a possible D gene (6 bases). The CDR3 is 16 amino acids. Trimming pared 5 bases from V and 4 bases from J, leaving 20 bases between. Germline CDR1 and CDR2: MNHNS and SASEGT. The CDR3, as DNA: TGTGCCAGCAGTCCCATGACAGGTCGAGGGAGCTATGGCTACACCTTC. Translated: CASSPMTGRGSYGYTF.

This clonotype was detected only a few times. This rearrangement joins TRBV10-3 to TRBJ2-7, with D perhaps TRBD1 (8 bases). This CDR3 has 16 residues. Germline V gives CDR1 ENHRY, CDR2 SYGVKD. V was shortened by 0 bases and J by 4 bases, with 16 bases between the two germline ends. CDR3 protein: CAISESGGTGHYEQYF. For the CDR3, the DNA is TGTGCCATCAGTGAGTCGGGGGGGACAGGCCATTACGAGCAGTACTTC.